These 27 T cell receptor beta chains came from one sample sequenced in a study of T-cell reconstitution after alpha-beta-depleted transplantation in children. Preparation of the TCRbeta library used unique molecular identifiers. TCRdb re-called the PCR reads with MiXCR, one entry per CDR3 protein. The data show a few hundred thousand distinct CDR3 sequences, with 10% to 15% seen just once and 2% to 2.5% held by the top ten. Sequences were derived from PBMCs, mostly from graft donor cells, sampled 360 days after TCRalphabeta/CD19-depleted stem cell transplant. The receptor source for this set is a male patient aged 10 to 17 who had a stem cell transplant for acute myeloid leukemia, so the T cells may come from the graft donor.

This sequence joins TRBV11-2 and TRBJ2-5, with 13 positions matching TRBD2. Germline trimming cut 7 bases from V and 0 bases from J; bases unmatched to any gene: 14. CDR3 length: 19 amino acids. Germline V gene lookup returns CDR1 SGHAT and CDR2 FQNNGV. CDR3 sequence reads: CASTPLGLAGDGYQETQYF. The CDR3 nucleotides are TGTGCCAGCACCCCCCTAGGACTAGCGGGAGACGGGTACCAAGAGACCCAGTACTTC. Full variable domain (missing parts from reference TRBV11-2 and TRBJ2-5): EAGVAQSPRYKIIEKRQSVAFWCNPISGHATLYWYQQILGQGPKLLIQFQNNGVVDDSQLPKDRFSAERLKGVDSTLKIQPAKLEDSAVYLCASTPLGLAGDGYQETQYFGPGTRLLVL.

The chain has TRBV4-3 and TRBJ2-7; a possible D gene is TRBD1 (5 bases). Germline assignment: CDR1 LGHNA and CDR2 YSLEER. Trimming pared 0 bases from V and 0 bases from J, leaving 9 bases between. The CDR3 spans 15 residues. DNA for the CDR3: TGCGCCAGCAGCCAAGATGCAGGGCCCTCCTACGAGCAGTACTTC. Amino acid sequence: CASSQDAGPSYEQYF.

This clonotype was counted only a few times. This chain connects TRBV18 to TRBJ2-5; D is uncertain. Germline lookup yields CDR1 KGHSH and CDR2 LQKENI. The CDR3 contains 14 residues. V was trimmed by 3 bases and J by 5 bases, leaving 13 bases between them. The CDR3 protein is CASSPNRLSETQYF. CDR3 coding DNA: TGTGCCAGCTCACCGAACCGGTTATCCGAGACCCAGTACTTC. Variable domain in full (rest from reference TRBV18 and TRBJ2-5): NAGVMQNPRHLVRRRGQEARLRCSPMKGHSHVYWYRQLPEEGLKFMVYLQKENIIDESGMPKERFSAEFPKEGPSILRIQQVVRGDSAAYFCASSPNRLSETQYFGPGTRLLVL.

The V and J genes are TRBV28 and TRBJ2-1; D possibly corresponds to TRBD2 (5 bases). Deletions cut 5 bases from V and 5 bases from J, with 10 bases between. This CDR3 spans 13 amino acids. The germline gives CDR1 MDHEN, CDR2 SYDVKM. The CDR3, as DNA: TGTGCCAGCAGTCTGGACTGGGACAATGAGCAGTTCTTC. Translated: CASSLDWDNEQFF.

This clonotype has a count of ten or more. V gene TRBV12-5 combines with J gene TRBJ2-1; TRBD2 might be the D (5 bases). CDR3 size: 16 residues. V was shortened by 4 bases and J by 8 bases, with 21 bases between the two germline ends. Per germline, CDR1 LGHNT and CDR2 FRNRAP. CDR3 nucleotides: TGTGCTAGTGGTTCTGAGGGAGAGGAATGTAACGATGAGCAGTTCTTC. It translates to CASGSEGEECNDEQFF.

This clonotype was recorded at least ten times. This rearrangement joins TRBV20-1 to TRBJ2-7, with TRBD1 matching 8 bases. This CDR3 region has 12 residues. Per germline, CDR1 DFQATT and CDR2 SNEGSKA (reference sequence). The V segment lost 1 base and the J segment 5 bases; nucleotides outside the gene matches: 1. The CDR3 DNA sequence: TGCAGTGCTAGAGGGACAGGGAACGAGCAGTACTTC. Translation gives CSARGTGNEQYF.

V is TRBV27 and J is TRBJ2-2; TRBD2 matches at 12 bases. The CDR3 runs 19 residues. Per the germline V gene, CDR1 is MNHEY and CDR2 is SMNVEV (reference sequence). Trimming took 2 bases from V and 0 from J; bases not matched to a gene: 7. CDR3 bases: TGTGCCAGCAGTTTAGGATGGCTAGCGGGAGGGCCGAACACCGGGGAGCTGTTTTTT. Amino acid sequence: CASSLGWLAGGPNTGELFF.

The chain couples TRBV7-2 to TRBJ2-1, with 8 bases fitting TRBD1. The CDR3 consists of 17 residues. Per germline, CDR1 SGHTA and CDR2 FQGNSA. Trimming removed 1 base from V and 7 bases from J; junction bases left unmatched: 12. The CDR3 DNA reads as TGTGCCAGCAGCTTAGTCGCGGCAGGGGGCGCGAGAAATGAGCAGTTCTTC. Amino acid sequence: CASSLVAAGGARNEQFF.

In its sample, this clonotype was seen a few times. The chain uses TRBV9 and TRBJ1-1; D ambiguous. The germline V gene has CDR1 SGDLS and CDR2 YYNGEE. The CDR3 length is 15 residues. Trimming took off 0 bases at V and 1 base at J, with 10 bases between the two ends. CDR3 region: CASSVATSANTEAFF. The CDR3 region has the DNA TGTGCCAGCAGCGTAGCTACTTCGGCGAACACTGAAGCTTTCTTT.

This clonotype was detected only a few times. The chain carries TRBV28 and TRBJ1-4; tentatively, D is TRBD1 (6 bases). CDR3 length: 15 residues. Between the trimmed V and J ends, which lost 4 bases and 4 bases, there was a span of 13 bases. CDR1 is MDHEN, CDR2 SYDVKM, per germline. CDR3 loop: CASSSTQGHNEKLFF. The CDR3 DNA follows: TGTGCCAGCAGTTCGACCCAGGGGCATAATGAAAAACTGTTTTTT.

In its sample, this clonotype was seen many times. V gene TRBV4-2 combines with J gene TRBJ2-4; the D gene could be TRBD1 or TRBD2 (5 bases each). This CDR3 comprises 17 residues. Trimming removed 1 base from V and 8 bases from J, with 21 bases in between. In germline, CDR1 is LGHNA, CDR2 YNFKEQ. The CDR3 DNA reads TGTGCCAGCAGCCAAGTCGACCCCGGGGCCCAATTGGACATTCAGTACTTC. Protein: CASSQVDPGAQLDIQYF.

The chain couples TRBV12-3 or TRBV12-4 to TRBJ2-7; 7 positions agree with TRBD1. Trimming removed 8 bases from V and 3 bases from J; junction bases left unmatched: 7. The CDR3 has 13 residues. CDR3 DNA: TGTGCCAGCGGCGTAAGGGGGCACTACGAGCAGTACTTC. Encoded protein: CASGVRGHYEQYF.

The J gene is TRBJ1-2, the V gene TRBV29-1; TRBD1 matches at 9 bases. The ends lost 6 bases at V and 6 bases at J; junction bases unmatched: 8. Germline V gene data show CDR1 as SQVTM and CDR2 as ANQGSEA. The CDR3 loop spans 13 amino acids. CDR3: CSVNRGQGDGYTF. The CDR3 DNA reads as TGCAGCGTCAACAGGGGGCAAGGAGATGGCTACACCTTC.

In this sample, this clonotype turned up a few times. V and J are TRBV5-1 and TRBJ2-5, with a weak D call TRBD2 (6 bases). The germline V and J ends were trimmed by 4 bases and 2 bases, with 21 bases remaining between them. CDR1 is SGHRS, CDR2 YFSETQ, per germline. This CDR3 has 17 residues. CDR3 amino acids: CASSLQSSGLSQETQYF. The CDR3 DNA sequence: TGCGCCAGCAGCCTCCAAAGTAGCGGACTATCTCAAGAGACCCAGTACTTC. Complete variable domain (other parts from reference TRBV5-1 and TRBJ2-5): KAGVTQTPRYLIKTRGQQVTLSCSPISGHRSVSWYQQTPGQGLQFLFEYFSETQRNKGNFPGRFSGRQFSNSRSEMNVSTLELGDSALYLCASSLQSSGLSQETQYFGPGTRLLVL.

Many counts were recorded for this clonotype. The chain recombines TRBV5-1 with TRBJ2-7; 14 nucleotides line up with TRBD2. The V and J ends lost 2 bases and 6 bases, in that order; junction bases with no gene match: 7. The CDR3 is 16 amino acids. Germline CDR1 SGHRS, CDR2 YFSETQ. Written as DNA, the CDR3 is TGCGCCAGCAGCTTTGCCCGGACTAGCGGGAGGACCGAGCAGTACTTC. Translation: CASSFARTSGRTEQYF.

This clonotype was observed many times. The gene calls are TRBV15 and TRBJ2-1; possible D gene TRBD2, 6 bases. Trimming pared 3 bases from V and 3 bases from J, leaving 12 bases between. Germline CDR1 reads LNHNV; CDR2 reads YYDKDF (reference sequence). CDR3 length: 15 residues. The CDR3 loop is CATSSPGTHYNEQFF. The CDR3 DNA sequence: TGTGCCACCAGCAGCCCCGGGACTCACTACAATGAGCAGTTCTTC.

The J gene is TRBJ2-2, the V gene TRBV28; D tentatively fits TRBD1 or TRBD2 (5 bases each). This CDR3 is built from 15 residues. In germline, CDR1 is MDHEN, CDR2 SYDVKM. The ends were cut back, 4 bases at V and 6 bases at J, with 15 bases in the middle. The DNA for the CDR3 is TGTGCCAGCAGTTCCCTCGGGACGTTAGCCGGGGAGCTGTTTTTT. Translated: CASSSLGTLAGELFF.

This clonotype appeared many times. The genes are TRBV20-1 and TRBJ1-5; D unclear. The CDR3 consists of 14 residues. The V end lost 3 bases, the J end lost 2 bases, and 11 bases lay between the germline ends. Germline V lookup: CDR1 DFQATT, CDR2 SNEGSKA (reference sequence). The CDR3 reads CSARSTQGNQPQHF. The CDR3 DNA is TGCAGTGCTAGGTCCACACAAGGCAATCAGCCCCAGCATTTT.

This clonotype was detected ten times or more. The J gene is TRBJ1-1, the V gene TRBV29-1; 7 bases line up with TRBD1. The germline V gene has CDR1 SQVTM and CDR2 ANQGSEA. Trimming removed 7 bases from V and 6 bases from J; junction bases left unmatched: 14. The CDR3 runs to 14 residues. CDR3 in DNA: TGCAGCGCAGGGGGTCGGGGGTCGATTCCTGAAGCTTTCTTT. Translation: CSAGGRGSIPEAFF.

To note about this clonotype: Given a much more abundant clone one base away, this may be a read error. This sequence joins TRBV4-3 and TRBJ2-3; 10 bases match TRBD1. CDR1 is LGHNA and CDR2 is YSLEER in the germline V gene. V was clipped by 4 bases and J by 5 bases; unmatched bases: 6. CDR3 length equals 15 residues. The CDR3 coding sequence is TGCGCCAGCAGCCTCTGGGACAGGGGACAAGATACGCAGTATTTT. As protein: CASSLWDRGQDTQYF.

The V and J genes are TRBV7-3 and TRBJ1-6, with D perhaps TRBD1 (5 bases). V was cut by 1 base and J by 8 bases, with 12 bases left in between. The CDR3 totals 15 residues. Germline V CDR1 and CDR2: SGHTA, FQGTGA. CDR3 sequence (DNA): TGTGCCAGCAGCTTAAGGCAGGGACTGTATTCACCCCTCCACTTT. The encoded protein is CASSLRQGLYSPLHF.

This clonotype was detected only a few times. CDR3 amino acids: CASSSGTAFRGYTF. CDR3 nucleotides: TGTGCCAGCAGTTCCGGGACAGCCTTTCGGGGCTACACCTTC. The chain links TRBV6-2 or TRBV6-3 to TRBJ1-2; 7 nucleotides line up with TRBD1. The V gene end was trimmed by 4 bases and the J gene end by 8 bases; junction bases not matched to a gene: 10. Germline CDR1 MNHEY, CDR2 SVGEGT. This CDR3 contains 14 residues.

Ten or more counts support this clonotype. For the CDR3, the DNA is TGTGCCAGCAGAGAGACAGGGGGCTGGAGAAACACCATATATTTT. Translation gives CASRETGGWRNTIYF. The chain uses TRBV28 and TRBJ1-3; 10 nucleotides agree with TRBD1. This CDR3 spans 15 amino acids. Losses at the gene ends were 6 bases for V and 5 bases for J; bases not matched to a gene: 7. CDR1 and CDR2 (germline): MDHEN, SYDVKM.

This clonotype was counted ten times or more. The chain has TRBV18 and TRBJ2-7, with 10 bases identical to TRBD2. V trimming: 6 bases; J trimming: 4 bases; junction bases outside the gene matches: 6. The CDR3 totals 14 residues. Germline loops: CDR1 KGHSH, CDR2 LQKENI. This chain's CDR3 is CASSRAGGRYEQYF. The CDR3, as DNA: TGTGCCAGCTCCCGAGCGGGAGGGCGGTACGAGCAGTACTTC.

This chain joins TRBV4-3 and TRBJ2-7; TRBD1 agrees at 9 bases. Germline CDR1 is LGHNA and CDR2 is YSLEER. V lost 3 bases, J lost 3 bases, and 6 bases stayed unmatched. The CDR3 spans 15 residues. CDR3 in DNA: TGCGCCAGCAGCCATTACGGGACAGGGATCTACGAGCAGTACTTC. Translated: CASSHYGTGIYEQYF.

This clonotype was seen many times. This CDR3 reads CASNTVSASYNEQFF. CDR3 in DNA: TGTGCCAGCAACACAGTCAGCGCATCGTACAATGAGCAGTTCTTC. The chain uses TRBV6-1 and TRBJ2-1, with D hard to call. V gave up 7 bases and J gave up 4 bases, with 17 bases separating them. From germline, CDR1 is MNHNS and CDR2 SASEGT. This CDR3 is 15 amino acids long.

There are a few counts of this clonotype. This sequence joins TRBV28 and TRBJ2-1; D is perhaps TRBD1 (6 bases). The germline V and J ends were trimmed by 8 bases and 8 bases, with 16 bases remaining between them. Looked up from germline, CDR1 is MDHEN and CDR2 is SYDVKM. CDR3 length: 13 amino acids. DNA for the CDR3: TGTGCCAGCTCCAAGGGGGACCGCGATGAGCAGTTCTTC. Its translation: CASSKGDRDEQFF.